This T cell receptor (beta chain) was recorded in a study of beta chain features in type 1 diabetes. Study-wide findings and caveats: Fewer junction insertions and more nucleotide deletions appeared in type 1 diabetes patients. Among patients with Type 1 diabetes, TCRB CDR3s were moderately but significantly shorter in every one of the four CD4+ subsets.

Isolated RNA was reverse transcribed in full, so expressed TCRB transcripts were sequenced. Measured with immunoSEQ multiplex PCR; TCRdb has only the in-frame clones, and not every one. The sample holds under 250,000 clones, approximately 15% seen once. Central memory, naive, regulatory and stem cell-like memory CD4+ cells were sorted by CD45RO/CCR7/CD25/CD127/CD95/CD27. The length of the CDR3 is 13 residues. J was trimmed by 3 bases and V by 3 bases; bases with no gene match: 3. Germline loops: CDR1 SGHRS, CDR2 YFSETQ. A note on this clone: As yet, its antigen is unknown.

The sequencing input was naive CD4+ T cells from blood. This receptor was obtained from a man aged 25 to 40 with type 1 diabetes. The chain links TRBV5-1 to TRBJ2-7; 7 bases are shared with TRBD1. DNA of the CDR3: TGCGCCAGCAGCTCTACAGGGGTCTACGAGCAGTACTTC. The encoded protein is CASSSTGVYEQYF.